The 10 T cell receptor beta chains in this list originate from one sample, sequenced in a study of siplizumab effects on memory and regulatory T cells. TCRdb keeps only in-frame clones here, not all; method: immunoSEQ multiplex PCR. Here the sample spans some 110,000 clones, 93% being singletons. Specimen: Tregs sorted from blood. The receptor source for this set is a human donor in good health.

This sequence joins TRBV19 and TRBJ2-2; TRBD2 matches at 8 bases. J lost 2 bases, V lost 2 bases, and 10 bases had no gene match. The CDR3 consists of 18 residues. CDR1 and CDR2 from the germline V gene are LNHDA and SQIVND (reference sequence). The DNA of the CDR3 is TGTGCCAGTAGTATAACTACTAGCGGACAATTTAACACCGGGGAGCTGTTTTTT. It yields the protein CASSITTSGQFNTGELFF.

This chain uses TRBV18 with TRBJ2-7; TRBD2 agrees at 15 bases. The CDR3 sequence is 15 residues long. The junction had 0 bases not matched to a gene; V was cut back by 2 bases and J by 4 bases. CDR1 KGHSH and CDR2 LQKENI come from the germline V gene. In nucleotides, the CDR3 is TGTGCCAGCTCACCAGGACTAGCGGGAGGGTACGAGCAGTACTTC. This encodes CASSPGLAGGYEQYF.

The rearrangement uses TRBV7-2 and TRBJ2-5; D not certain. Germline V gives CDR1 SGHTA, CDR2 FQGNSA. The CDR3 spans 15 residues. The V end lost 0 bases, the J end lost 5 bases, and 13 bases lay between the germline ends. The CDR3 here is CASSLAAAPRETQYF. The CDR3 DNA follows: TGTGCCAGCAGCTTAGCGGCCGCGCCGCGGGAGACCCAGTACTTC.

This chain connects TRBV19 to TRBJ2-6; possible D gene TRBD1, 6 bases. The CDR3 length is 15 residues. Trimming stripped 1 base from V and 2 bases from J, with 6 bases between. Germline loops: CDR1 LNHDA, CDR2 SQIVND (reference sequence). DNA of the CDR3: TGTGCCAGTAGTATAGGACAGGCTGGGGCCAACGTCCTGACTTTC. It encodes CASSIGQAGANVLTF.

The genes are TRBV27 and TRBJ2-7; TRBD2 agrees at 11 bases. Germline V gives CDR1 MNHEY, CDR2 SMNVEV (reference sequence). The CDR3 sequence is 15 residues long. The V gene end was trimmed by 3 bases and the J gene end by 0 bases; junction bases not matched to a gene: 1. As DNA, the CDR3 is TGTGCCAGCAGTTTTAGCGGGGGGGTCTCCTACGAGCAGTACTTC. This codes for CASSFSGGVSYEQYF.

The CDR3 DNA sequence: TGTGCCAGCAGCTTGGACAGGGTTACCTACAATGAGCAGTTCTTC. Amino acids: CASSLDRVTYNEQFF. The chain combines TRBV5-4 with TRBJ2-1, with D possibly matching TRBD1 (6 bases). This CDR3 is built from 15 residues. V shed 0 bases and J shed 2 bases, with 9 bases lying between them. CDR1 and CDR2 (germline): SGHNT, YYREEE (reference sequence).

The chain carries TRBV19 and TRBJ1-2, with D possibly being TRBD1 (5 bases). The germline V gene encodes CDR1 LNHDA and CDR2 SQIVND (reference sequence). V lost 1 base and J lost 4, with 16 bases in between. The CDR3 runs to 16 residues. Written as DNA, the CDR3 is TGTGCCAGTAGTATAGTGGGCCAGGGTCGTTTCTATGGCTACACCTTC. It encodes CASSIVGQGRFYGYTF.

V gene TRBV10-3 combines with J gene TRBJ1-1, with a possible D match to TRBD1 (5 bases). V gave up 3 bases and J gave up 0 bases, with 11 bases separating them. Germline CDR1 is ENHRY and CDR2 is SYGVKD. The length of the CDR3 is 15 residues. DNA for the CDR3: TGTGCCATCAGTGATAGGGGCCCATTGAACACTGAAGCTTTCTTT. Encoded protein: CAISDRGPLNTEAFF.

The rearrangement joins TRBV5-1 to TRBJ2-1, with D tentatively TRBD1 (5 bases). V was shortened by 0 bases and J by 0 bases, with 10 bases between the two germline ends. CDR1 is SGHRS and CDR2 is YFSETQ in the germline V gene. The CDR3 length is 16 residues. The DNA of the CDR3 is TGCGCCAGCAGCTTGGCCAGGGTAAGCTCCTACAATGAGCAGTTCTTC. Protein sequence: CASSLARVSSYNEQFF.

This chain uses TRBV4-1 with TRBJ2-1; the D gene could be TRBD1 or TRBD2 (8 bases each). The CDR3 spans 18 residues. V lost 0 bases and J 2 bases, leaving 17 bases between the germline ends. Germline CDR1 and CDR2: MGHRA and YSYEKL. CDR3 nucleotides: TGCGCCAGCAGCCAAGATCAGGGGGCGGGGGGCCCCTACAATGAGCAGTTCTTC. It codes for CASSQDQGAGGPYNEQFF.